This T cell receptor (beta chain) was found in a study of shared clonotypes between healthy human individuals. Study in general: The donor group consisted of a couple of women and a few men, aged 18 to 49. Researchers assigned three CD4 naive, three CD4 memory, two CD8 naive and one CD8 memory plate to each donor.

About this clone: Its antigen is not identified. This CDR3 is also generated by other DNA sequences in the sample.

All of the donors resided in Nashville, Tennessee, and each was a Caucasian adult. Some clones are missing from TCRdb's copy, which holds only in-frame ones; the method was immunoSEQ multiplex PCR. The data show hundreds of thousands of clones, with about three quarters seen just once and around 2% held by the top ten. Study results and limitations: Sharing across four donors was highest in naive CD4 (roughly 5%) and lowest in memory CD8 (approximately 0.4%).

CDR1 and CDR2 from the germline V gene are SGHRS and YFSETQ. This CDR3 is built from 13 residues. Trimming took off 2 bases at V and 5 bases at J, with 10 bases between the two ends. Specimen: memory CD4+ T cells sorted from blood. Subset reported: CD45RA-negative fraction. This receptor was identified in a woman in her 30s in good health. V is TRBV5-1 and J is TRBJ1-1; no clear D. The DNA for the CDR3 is TGCGCCAGCAGCTTAATGGGGAATACTGAAGCTTTCTTT. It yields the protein CASSLMGNTEAFF.